Each of the 21 T cell receptor beta chains below was sequenced from the same sample in a study of blood T cell repertoires in COVID-19. Using immunoSEQ multiplex PCR, the repertoire was profiled, and TCRdb retains in-frame clones only, with some absent. Of fewer than 250,000 clones detected, about 87% appear once; the ten largest clones hold 2.6%. The sequenced sample was PBMCs or T cells enriched from blood (not recorded which). The receptor source for this set is a woman aged 25-40 years with acute COVID-19.

The CDR3 region is CASGSQGPSYGYTF. CDR3 bases: TGTGCTAGTGGTAGTCAGGGGCCCTCTTATGGCTACACCTTC. The V gene is TRBV12-5, the J gene TRBJ1-2, with D perhaps TRBD1 (6 bases). Germline V gives CDR1 LGHNT, CDR2 FRNRAP. There are 14 residues in the CDR3. Between the trimmed V and J ends, which lost 5 bases and 5 bases, there was a span of 15 bases.

This rearrangement joins TRBV18 to TRBJ1-1; D remains unclear. Germline CDR1 reads KGHSH; CDR2 reads LQKENI. The germline V and J ends were trimmed by 4 bases and 3 bases, with 12 bases remaining between them. This CDR3 has 14 amino acids. In DNA, the CDR3 is TGTGCCAGCTCACAGGAGGGCGGGGACACTGAAGCTTTCTTT. This gives the protein CASSQEGGDTEAFF.

The CDR3 protein is CASSEKELSNYGYTF. In nucleotides, the CDR3 is TGTGCCAGCAGTGAAAAGGAGCTGAGCAACTATGGCTACACCTTC. V and J are TRBV6-1 and TRBJ1-2; unclear D gene. The V and J ends lost 2 bases and 2 bases respectively, with 12 bases between them. Per germline, CDR1 MNHNS and CDR2 SASEGT. This CDR3 comprises 15 residues.

The chain combines TRBV6-5 with TRBJ1-5; D is undetermined. The CDR3 runs 14 residues. V lost 2 bases, J lost 7 bases, and 12 bases lay in between. Germline loops: CDR1 MNHEY, CDR2 SVGAGI. CDR3 sequence: CASSYRTGRQPQHF. In DNA form, the CDR3 reads TGTGCCAGCAGTTACCGGACGGGGAGGCAGCCCCAGCATTTT.

The chain joins TRBV18 to TRBJ2-5, with D maybe TRBD1 (6 bases). This CDR3 has 15 amino acids. V lost 8 bases and J 5 bases, leaving 21 bases between the germline ends. CDR1 KGHSH and CDR2 LQKENI come from the germline V gene. CDR3 DNA: TGTGCCAGCGGACAAGGATCAGGGGCCATCGAGACCCAGTACTTC. This codes for CASGQGSGAIETQYF. Full variable domain (rest looked up from reference TRBV18 and TRBJ2-5): NAGVMQNPRHLVRRRGQEARLRCSPMKGHSHVYWYRQLPEEGLKFMVYLQKENIIDESGMPKERFSAEFPKEGPSILRIQQVVRGDSAAYFCASGQGSGAIETQYFGPGTRLLVL.

This clone was detected only a few times. CDR3 loop: CASSLEQGSPYEQYF. The CDR3 DNA follows: TGTGCCAGCAGCTTGGAACAGGGTAGCCCCTACGAGCAGTACTTC. The chain employs TRBV5-6 and TRBJ2-7, with a tentative D call TRBD1 (6 bases). V was shortened by 0 bases and J by 2 bases, with 12 bases between the two germline ends. The CDR3 contains 15 residues. From germline, CDR1 is SGHDT and CDR2 YYEEEE.

This clone appeared a few times. V gene TRBV7-9 combines with J gene TRBJ1-3, with 7 bases identical to TRBD1. There are 15 residues in the CDR3. V was pared by 2 bases and J by 3 bases, with 4 bases of the junction left unmatched. Germline values: CDR1 SEHNR, CDR2 FQNEAQ (reference sequence). In DNA form, the CDR3 reads TGTGCCAGCAGCTTACGGACAGGTGGTGGAAACACCATATATTTT. Translation gives CASSLRTGGGNTIYF.

This clone has just a few counts. The V call is TRBV4-2, the J call TRBJ2-2; D is ambiguous. The germline V and J ends were trimmed by 0 bases and 4 bases, with 3 bases remaining between them. The CDR3 contains 13 residues. CDR1 is LGHNA, CDR2 YNFKEQ, per germline. The CDR3 spells CASSQDSTGELFF. In DNA, the CDR3 is TGTGCCAGCAGCCAAGACTCCACCGGGGAGCTGTTTTTT.

The chain combines TRBV4-3 with TRBJ1-1, with 8 bases identical to TRBD1. The V segment lost 0 bases and the J segment 5 bases; nucleotides outside the gene matches: 8. CDR1 and CDR2 (germline): LGHNA, YSLEER. This CDR3 comprises 16 residues. The CDR3 spells CASSQEGQGAGTEAFF. CDR3 coding DNA: TGCGCCAGCAGCCAAGAAGGCCAGGGGGCGGGTACTGAAGCTTTCTTT.

This clone was picked up a small number of times. The chain employs TRBV4-3 and TRBJ1-1; a weak D match, TRBD1 (6 bases). CDR1 is LGHNA, CDR2 YSLEER, per germline. The CDR3 contains 13 residues. Trimming left V 8 bases short and J 12 bases short, with 22 bases between. Written as DNA, the CDR3 is TGCGCCAGCCGGAGGATACAGGGAAGCGCGACTTTCTTT. This encodes CASRRIQGSATFF.

The chain recombines TRBV4-1 with TRBJ1-4, with no clear D. The CDR3 totals 14 residues. The V gene's germline CDR1 is MGHRA and CDR2 YSYEKL. Trimming left V 4 bases short and J 8 bases short, with 14 bases between. The CDR3, as DNA: TGCGCCAGCAGCCCGGGCGAGGAGGAAGAAAAACTGTTTTTT. Protein product: CASSPGEEEEKLFF.

The chain is built from TRBV6-5 and TRBJ2-2; D gene uncertain. The CDR3 runs to 13 residues. V was pared by 5 bases and J by 5 bases, with 9 bases between. Germline CDR1 is MNHEY and CDR2 is SVGAGI. The CDR3 loop is CASSRTATGELFF. CDR3 sequence (DNA): TGTGCCAGCAGTAGAACAGCTACCGGGGAGCTGTTTTTT.

This chain uses TRBV4-1 with TRBJ2-3; D may be TRBD2 (5 bases). This CDR3 comprises 14 residues. V dropped 4 bases and J dropped 8 bases, with 16 bases sitting between them. The V gene's germline CDR1 is MGHRA and CDR2 YSYEKL. CDR3 nucleotide sequence: TGCGCCAGCAGCCTCGAAATGGCCCGGGGTACGCAGTATTTT. Translated: CASSLEMARGTQYF.

The V call is TRBV4-1, the J call TRBJ2-1; 8 bases agree with TRBD2. Losses at the gene ends were 0 bases for V and 0 bases for J; bases not matched to a gene: 7. This CDR3 is built from 18 residues. Germline V gene lookup returns CDR1 MGHRA and CDR2 YSYEKL. The CDR3 DNA reads TGCGCCAGCAGCCAAGATCGGGCTACTAGCGGCTCCTACAATGAGCAGTTCTTC. Its translation is CASSQDRATSGSYNEQFF.

The rearrangement links TRBV19 to TRBJ2-4; a weak D match, TRBD1 (7 bases). This CDR3 comprises 12 residues. V lost 5 bases and J lost 11, with 13 bases in between. Germline V lookup: CDR1 LNHDA, CDR2 SQIVND (reference sequence). As DNA, the CDR3 is TGTGCCAGTAGTTACACAGGGGAGGTTCAGTACTTC. Residues: CASSYTGEVQYF.

J is TRBJ2-3 and V is TRBV7-2, with D maybe TRBD2 (6 bases). V lost 4 bases and J 2 bases, leaving 16 bases between the germline ends. Looked up from germline, CDR1 is SGHTA and CDR2 is FQGNSA. The CDR3 spans 16 residues. This CDR3 is CASSSTGTQDTDTQYF. DNA for the CDR3: TGTGCCAGCAGCTCCACCGGGACTCAAGACACAGATACGCAGTATTTT.

This rearrangement joins TRBV10-3 to TRBJ1-5, with 7 bases that match TRBD1. The CDR3 covers 15 residues. V was pared by 3 bases and J by 5 bases, with 7 bases of the junction left unmatched. Looked up from germline, CDR1 is ENHRY and CDR2 is SYGVKD. The CDR3 DNA sequence: TGTGCCATCAGTGACCCCGGGACAGCTGATCAGCCCCAGCATTTT. Translated, it gives CAISDPGTADQPQHF.

V usage is TRBV27 and J usage is TRBJ2-5, with D possibly TRBD2 on 5 matching bases. V was cut by 5 bases and J by 5 bases, with 21 bases left in between. This CDR3 spans 16 amino acids. The germline V gene encodes CDR1 MNHEY and CDR2 SMNVEV (reference sequence). The CDR3 sequence is CASSPTGFPSGETQYF. The CDR3 bases are TGTGCCAGCAGTCCGACCGGGTTCCCGTCGGGGGAGACCCAGTACTTC.

The rearrangement links TRBV5-1 to TRBJ1-5, with 8 bases aligning to TRBD1. From germline, CDR1 is SGHRS and CDR2 YFSETQ. This CDR3 is 14 amino acids long. Trimming took 4 bases from V and 7 from J; bases not matched to a gene: 7. CDR3: CASSATGGEQPQHF. The CDR3 coding sequence is TGCGCCAGCAGCGCCACAGGGGGGGAACAGCCCCAGCATTTT.

Only a few counts were recorded for this clone. V usage is TRBV27 and J usage is TRBJ1-1; weak D call: TRBD1 (6 bases). The CDR3 covers 14 residues. The germline gives CDR1 MNHEY, CDR2 SMNVEV (reference sequence). V lost 5 bases, J lost 3 bases, and 13 bases lay in between. The DNA of the CDR3 is TGTGCCAGCAGTGCAGGGGATGCGTACACTGAAGCTTTCTTT. This gives the protein CASSAGDAYTEAFF.

The chain is built from TRBV7-9 and TRBJ1-6; 9 bases align to TRBD1. The V segment lost 5 bases and the J segment 1 base; nucleotides outside the gene matches: 6. CDR3 length: 17 residues. The germline V gene encodes CDR1 SEHNR and CDR2 FQNEAQ (reference sequence). CDR3 in amino acids: CASSTEDRGSYNSPLHF. CDR3 in DNA: TGTGCCAGCAGCACCGAAGACAGGGGGTCCTATAATTCACCCCTCCACTTT.